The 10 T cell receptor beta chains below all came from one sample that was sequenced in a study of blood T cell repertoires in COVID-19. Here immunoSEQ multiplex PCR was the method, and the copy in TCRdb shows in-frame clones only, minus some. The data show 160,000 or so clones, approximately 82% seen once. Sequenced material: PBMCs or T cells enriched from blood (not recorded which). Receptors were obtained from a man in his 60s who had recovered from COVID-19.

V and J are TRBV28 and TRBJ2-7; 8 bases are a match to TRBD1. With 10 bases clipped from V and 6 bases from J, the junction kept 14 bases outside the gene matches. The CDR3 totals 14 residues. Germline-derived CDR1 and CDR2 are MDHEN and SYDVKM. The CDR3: CATLKSRTGTEQYF. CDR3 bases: TGTGCCACCCTCAAGTCCCGGACAGGGACCGAGCAGTACTTC.

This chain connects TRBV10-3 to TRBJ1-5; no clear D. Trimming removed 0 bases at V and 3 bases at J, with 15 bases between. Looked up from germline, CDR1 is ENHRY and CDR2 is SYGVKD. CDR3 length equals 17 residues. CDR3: CAISESRAGGNNQPQHF. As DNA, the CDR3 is TGTGCCATCAGTGAGTCGCGTGCGGGAGGAAACAATCAGCCCCAGCATTTT.

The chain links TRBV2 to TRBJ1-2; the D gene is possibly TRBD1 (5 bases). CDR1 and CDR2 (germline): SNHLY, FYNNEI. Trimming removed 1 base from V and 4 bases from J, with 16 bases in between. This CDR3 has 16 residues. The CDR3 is CASSEGGARVAYGYTF. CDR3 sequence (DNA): TGTGCCAGCAGTGAAGGTGGGGCCAGGGTAGCCTATGGCTACACCTTC.

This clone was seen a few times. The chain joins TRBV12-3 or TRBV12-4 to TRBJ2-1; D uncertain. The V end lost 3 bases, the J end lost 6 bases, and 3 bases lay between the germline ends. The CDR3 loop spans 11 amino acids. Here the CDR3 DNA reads TGTGCCAGCAGTTTTCGCAATGAGCAGTTCTTC. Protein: CASSFRNEQFF.

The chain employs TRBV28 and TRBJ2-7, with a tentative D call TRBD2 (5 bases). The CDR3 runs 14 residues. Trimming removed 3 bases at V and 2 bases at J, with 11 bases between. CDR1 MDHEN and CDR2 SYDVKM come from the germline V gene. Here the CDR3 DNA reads TGTGCCAGCAGTTTTCAGCGGTCCCCCTACGAGCAGTACTTC. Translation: CASSFQRSPYEQYF.

The CDR3 region is CASSLSPGAGQPQHF. In DNA form, the CDR3 reads TGTGCCAGCAGCTTAAGTCCAGGGGCGGGTCAGCCCCAGCATTTT. J is TRBJ1-5 and V is TRBV7-2; perhaps TRBD1 as D (6 bases). V was trimmed by 2 bases and J by 6 bases, leaving 14 bases between them. CDR1 is SGHTA, CDR2 FQGNSA, per germline. The CDR3 extends over 15 amino acids.

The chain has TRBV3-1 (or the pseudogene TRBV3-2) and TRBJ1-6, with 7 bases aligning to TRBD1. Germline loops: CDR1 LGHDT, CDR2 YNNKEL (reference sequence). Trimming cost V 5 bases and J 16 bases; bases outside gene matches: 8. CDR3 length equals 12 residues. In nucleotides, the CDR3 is TGTGCCAGCAGCTTGGGTTCGGGACAGCTCCACTTT. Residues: CASSLGSGQLHF.

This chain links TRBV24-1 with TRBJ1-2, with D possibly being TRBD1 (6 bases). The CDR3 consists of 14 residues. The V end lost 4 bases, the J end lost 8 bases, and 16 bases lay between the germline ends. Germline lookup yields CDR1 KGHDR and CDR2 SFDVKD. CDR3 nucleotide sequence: TGTGCCACCAGTGACCCTAACAGGGTGCGCGGCTACACCTTC. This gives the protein CATSDPNRVRGYTF.

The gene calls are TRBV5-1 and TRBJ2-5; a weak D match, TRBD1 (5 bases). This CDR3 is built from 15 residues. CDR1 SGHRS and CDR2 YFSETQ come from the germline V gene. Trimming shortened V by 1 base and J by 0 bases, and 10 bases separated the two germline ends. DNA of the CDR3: TGCGCCAGCAGCTTGCCAGGGTCATACCAAGAGACCCAGTACTTC. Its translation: CASSLPGSYQETQYF.

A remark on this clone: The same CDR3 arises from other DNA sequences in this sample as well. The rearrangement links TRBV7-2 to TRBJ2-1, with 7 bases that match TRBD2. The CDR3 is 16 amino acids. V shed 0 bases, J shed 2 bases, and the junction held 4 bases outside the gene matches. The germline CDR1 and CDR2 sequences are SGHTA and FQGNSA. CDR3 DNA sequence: TGTGCCAGCAGCTTAGCGGGAGGGCGTACCTACAATGAGCAGTTCTTC. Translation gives CASSLAGGRTYNEQFF.